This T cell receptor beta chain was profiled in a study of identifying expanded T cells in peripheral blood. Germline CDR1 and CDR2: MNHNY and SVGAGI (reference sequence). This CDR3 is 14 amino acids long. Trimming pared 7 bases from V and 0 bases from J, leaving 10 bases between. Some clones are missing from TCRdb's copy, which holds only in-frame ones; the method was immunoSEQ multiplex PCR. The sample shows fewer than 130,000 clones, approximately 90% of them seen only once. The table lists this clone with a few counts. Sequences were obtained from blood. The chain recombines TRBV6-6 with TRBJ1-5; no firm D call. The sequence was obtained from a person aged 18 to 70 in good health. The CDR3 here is CASIALHSNQPQHF. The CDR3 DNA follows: TGTGCCAGCATAGCCCTTCATAGCAATCAGCCCCAGCATTTT.